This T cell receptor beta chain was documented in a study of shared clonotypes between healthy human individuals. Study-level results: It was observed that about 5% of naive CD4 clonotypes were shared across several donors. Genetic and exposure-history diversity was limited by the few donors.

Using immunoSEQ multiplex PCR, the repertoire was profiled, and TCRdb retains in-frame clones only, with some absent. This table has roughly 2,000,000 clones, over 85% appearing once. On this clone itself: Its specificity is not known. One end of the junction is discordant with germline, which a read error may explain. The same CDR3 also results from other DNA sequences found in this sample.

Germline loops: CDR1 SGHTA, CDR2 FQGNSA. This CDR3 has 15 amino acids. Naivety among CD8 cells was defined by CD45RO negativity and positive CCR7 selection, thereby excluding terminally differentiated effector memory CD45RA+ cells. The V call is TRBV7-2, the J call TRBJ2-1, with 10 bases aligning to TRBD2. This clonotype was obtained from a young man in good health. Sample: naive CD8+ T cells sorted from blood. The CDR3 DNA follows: TGTGCCAGCAGTTTAGCGGGGGGAACCTACAATGAGCAGTTCTTC. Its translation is CASSLAGGTYNEQFF.